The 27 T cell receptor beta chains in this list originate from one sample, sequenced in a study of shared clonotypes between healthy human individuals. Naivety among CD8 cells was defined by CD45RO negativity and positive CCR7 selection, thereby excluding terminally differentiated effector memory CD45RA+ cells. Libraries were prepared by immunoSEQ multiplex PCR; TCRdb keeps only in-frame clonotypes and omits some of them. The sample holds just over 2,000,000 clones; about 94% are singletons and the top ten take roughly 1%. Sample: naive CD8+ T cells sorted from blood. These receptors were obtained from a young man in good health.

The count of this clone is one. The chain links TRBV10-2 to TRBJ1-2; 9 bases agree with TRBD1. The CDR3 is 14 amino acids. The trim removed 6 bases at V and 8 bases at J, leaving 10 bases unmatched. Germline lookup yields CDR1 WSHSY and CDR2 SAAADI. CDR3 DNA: TGCGCCAGCAGCCCCGGTACAGGGGGCATAGGCTACACCTTC. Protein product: CASSPGTGGIGYTF.

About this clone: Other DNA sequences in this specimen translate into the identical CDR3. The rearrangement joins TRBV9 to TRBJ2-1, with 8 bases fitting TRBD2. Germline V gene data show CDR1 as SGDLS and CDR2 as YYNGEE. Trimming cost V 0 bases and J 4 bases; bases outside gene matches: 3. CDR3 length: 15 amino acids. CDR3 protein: CASSVGAGGYNEQFF. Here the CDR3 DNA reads TGTGCCAGCAGCGTAGGCGCGGGAGGATACAATGAGCAGTTCTTC.

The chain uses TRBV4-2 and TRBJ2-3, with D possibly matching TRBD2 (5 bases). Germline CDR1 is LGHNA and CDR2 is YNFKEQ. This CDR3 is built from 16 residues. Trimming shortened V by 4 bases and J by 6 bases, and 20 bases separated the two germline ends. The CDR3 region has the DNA TGTGCCAGCAGCCGGTACGTAGCGAGCGAAATGGATACGCAGTATTTT. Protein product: CASSRYVASEMDTQYF.

The CDR3 here is CASSFERLSGWATDTQYF. In DNA, the CDR3 is TGTGCCAGCAGCTTTGAGAGGTTATCAGGTTGGGCCACAGATACGCAGTATTTT. The chain carries TRBV7-2 and TRBJ2-3, with no clear D. V was cut by 3 bases and J by 2 bases, with 21 bases left in between. Germline values: CDR1 SGHTA, CDR2 FQGNSA. The CDR3 extends over 18 amino acids.

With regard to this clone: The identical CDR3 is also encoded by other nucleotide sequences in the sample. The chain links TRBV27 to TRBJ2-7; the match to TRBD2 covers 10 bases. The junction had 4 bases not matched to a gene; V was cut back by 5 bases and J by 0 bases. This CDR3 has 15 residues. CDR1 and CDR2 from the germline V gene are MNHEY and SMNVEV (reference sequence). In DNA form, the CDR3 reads TGTGCCAGCAGTGTAGCGGGAGGAGGCTCCTACGAGCAGTACTTC. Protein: CASSVAGGGSYEQYF.

Written as DNA, the CDR3 is TGTGCCAGCAGTTGGGCTAGCGAAATCAATGAGCAGTTCTTC. Amino acid sequence: CASSWASEINEQFF. V usage is TRBV28 and J usage is TRBJ2-1, with D perhaps matching TRBD2 (6 bases). This CDR3 has 14 amino acids. Germline V gene data show CDR1 as MDHEN and CDR2 as SYDVKM. V was trimmed by 4 bases and J by 6 bases, leaving 13 bases between them.

The CDR3 is CASSKDSTGELFF. DNA for the CDR3: TGCGCCAGCAGCAAGGACTCGACCGGGGAGCTGTTTTTT. The rearrangement uses TRBV10-1 and TRBJ2-2, with D possibly being TRBD2 (5 bases). The V and J ends lost 6 bases and 5 bases respectively, with 10 bases between them. This CDR3 comprises 13 residues. Germline CDR1 reads WNHNN; CDR2 reads SYGVQD (reference sequence).

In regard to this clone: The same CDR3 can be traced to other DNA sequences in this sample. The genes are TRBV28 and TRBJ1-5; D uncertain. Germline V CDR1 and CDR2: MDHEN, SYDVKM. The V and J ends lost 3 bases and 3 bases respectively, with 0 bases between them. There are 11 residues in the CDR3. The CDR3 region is CASSFNQPQHF. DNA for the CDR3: TGTGCCAGCAGTTTCAATCAGCCCCAGCATTTT. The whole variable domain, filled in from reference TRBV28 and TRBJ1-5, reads DVKVTQSSRYLVKRTGEKVFLECVQDMDHENMFWYRQDPGLGLRLIYFSYDVKMKEKGDIPEGYSVSREKKERFSLILESASTNQTSMYLCASSFNQPQHFGDGTRLSIL.

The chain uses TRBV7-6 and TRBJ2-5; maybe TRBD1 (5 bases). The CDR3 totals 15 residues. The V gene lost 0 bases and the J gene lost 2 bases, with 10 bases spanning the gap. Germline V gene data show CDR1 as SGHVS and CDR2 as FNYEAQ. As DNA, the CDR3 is TGTGCCAGCAGCTTAGCGTGGTCAGGGCAAGAGACCCAGTACTTC. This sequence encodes CASSLAWSGQETQYF.

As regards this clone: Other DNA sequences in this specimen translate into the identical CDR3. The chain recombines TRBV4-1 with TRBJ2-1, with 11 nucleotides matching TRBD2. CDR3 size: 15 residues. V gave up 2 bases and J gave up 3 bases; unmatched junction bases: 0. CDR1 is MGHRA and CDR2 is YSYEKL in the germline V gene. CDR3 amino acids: CASSQTSGGYNEQFF. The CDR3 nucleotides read TGCGCCAGCAGCCAAACTAGCGGGGGCTACAATGAGCAGTTCTTC.

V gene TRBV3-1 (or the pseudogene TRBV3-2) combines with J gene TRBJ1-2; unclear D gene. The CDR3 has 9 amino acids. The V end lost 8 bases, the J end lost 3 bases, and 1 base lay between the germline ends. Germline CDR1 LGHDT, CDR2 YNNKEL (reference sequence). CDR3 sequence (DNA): TGTGCCAGCTACTATGGCTACACCTTC. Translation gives CASYYGYTF.

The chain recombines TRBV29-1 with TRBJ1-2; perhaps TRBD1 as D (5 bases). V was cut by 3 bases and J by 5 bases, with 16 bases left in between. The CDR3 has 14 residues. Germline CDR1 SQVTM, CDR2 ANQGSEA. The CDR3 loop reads CSVEPQGGWYGYTF. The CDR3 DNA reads TGCAGCGTTGAGCCTCAGGGAGGATGGTATGGCTACACCTTC.

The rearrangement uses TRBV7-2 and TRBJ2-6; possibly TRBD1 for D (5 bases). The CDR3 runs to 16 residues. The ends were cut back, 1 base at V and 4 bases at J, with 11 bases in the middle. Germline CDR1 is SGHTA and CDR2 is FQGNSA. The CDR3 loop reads CASSLEWGEGANVLTF. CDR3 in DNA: TGTGCCAGCAGCTTAGAGTGGGGCGAAGGGGCCAACGTCCTGACTTTC.

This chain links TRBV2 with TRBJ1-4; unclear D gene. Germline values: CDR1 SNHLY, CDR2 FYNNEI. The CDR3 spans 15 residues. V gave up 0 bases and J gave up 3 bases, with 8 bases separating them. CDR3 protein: CASSEAPAPNEKLFF. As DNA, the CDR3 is TGTGCCAGCAGTGAAGCGCCTGCGCCTAATGAAAAACTGTTTTTT.

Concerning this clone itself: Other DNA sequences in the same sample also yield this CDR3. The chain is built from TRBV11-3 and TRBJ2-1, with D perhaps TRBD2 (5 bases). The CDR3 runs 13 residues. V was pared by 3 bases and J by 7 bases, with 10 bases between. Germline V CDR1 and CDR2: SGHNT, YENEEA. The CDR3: CASSLAGGNEQFF. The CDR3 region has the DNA TGTGCCAGCAGCTTGGCAGGCGGGAATGAGCAGTTCTTC.

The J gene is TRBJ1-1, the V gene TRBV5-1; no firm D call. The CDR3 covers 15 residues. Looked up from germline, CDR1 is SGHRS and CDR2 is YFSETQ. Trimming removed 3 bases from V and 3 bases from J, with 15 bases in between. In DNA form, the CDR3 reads TGCGCCAGCAGCTCCAACGGCGGGAGAGACACTGAAGCTTTCTTT. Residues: CASSSNGGRDTEAFF.

Written as DNA, the CDR3 is TGTGCCAGCAGCACCGTCCCCGGGAGCGCCTACGAGCAGTACTTC. Translation gives CASSTVPGSAYEQYF. The chain recombines TRBV5-4 with TRBJ2-7; TRBD2 is a possible D gene (6 bases). CDR3 length: 15 amino acids. Trimming stripped 4 bases from V and 2 bases from J, with 16 bases between. Germline V gives CDR1 SGHNT, CDR2 YYREEE (reference sequence). The variable domain in full, with the rest retrieved from reference TRBV5-4 and TRBJ2-7, is ETGVTQSPTHLIKTRGQQVTLRCSSQSGHNTVSWYQQALGQGPQFIFQYYREEENGRGNFPPRFSGLQFPNYSSELNVNALELDDSALYLCASSTVPGSAYEQYFGPGTRLTVT.

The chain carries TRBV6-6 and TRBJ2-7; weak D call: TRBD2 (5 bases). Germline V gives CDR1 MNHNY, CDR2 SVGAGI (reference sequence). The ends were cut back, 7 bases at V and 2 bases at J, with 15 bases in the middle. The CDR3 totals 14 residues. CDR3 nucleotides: TGTGCCAGCATAAACGGGAAGACGCCCTACGAGCAGTACTTC. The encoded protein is CASINGKTPYEQYF.

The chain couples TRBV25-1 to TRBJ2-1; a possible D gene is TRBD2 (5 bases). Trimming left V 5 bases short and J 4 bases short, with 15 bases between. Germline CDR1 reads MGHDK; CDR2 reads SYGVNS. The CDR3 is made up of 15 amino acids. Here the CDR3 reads CASSTIDYLYNEQFF. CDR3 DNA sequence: TGTGCCAGCAGTACCATCGACTACCTTTACAATGAGCAGTTCTTC.

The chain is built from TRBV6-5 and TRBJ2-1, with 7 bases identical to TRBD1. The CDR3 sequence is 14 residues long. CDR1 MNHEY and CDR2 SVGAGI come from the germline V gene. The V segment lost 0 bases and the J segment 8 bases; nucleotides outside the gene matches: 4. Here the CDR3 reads CASSYSTGIDEQFF. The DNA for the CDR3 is TGTGCCAGCAGTTACTCGACAGGGATCGATGAGCAGTTCTTC.

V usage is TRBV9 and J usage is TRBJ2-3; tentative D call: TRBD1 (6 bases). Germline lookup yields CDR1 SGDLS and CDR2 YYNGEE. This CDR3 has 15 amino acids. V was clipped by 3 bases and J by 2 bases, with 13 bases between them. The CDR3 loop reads CASSEDRINTDTQYF. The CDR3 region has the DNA TGTGCCAGCAGCGAAGACAGGATAAACACAGATACGCAGTATTTT.

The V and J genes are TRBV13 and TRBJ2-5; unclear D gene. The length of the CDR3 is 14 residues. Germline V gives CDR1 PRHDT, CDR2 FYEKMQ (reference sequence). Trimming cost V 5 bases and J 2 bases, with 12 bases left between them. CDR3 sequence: CASSQPGSQETQYF. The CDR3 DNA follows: TGTGCCAGCAGCCAACCCGGATCTCAAGAGACCCAGTACTTC.

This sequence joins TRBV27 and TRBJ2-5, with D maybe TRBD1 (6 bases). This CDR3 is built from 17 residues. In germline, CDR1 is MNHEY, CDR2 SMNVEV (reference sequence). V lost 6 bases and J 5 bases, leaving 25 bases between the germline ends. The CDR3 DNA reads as TGTGCCAGCAGCCCACAGGGTGGGACAATATATGGGGAGACCCAGTACTTC. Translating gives CASSPQGGTIYGETQYF.

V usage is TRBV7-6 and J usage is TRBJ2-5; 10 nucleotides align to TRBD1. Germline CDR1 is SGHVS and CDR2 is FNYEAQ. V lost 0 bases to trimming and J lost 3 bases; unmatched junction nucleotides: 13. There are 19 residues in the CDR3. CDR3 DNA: TGTGCCAGCAGCTTAGCGAGAAGGACAGGGGGACTGTCAGAAGAGACCCAGTACTTC. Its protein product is CASSLARRTGGLSEETQYF.

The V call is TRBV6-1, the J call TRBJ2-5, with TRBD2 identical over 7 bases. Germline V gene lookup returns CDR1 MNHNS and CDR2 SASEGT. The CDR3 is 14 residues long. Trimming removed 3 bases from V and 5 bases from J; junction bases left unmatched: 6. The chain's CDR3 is CASSDGQGGETQYF. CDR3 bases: TGTGCCAGCAGTGACGGGCAGGGAGGGGAGACCCAGTACTTC.

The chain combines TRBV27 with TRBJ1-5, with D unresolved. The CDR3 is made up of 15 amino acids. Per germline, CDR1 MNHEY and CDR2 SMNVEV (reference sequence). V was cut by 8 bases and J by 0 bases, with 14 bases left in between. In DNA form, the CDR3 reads TGTGCCAGCTCTTTGGCGGGATTTAGCAATCAGCCCCAGCATTTT. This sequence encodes CASSLAGFSNQPQHF.

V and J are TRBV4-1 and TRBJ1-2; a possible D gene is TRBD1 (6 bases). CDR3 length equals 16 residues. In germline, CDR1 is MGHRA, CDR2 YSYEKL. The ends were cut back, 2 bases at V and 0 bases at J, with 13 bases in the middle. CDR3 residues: CASSQLGRGANYGYTF. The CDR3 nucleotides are TGCGCCAGCAGCCAATTGGGCAGGGGAGCTAACTATGGCTACACCTTC.